This TCR beta chain emerged from a study of response to subunit inactivated influenza vaccine. Notes on the study in general: Authors suggested few new T cells are recruited by each seasonal influenza vaccination.

Per the germline V gene, CDR1 is SGHTA and CDR2 is FQGNSA. The V gene end was trimmed by 2 bases and the J gene end by 6 bases; junction bases not matched to a gene: 13. CDR3 size: 17 residues. This clonotype was recorded many times. What it binds is unknown. TCRdb used MiXCR to reprocess the RT-PCR reads, holding one entry per CDR3 protein. The table shows 490,000 or so distinct CDR3 sequences, with approximately 7.7% occurring only once. This chain uses TRBV7-2 with TRBJ2-3; 8 positions match TRBD2. Sequenced here: PBMCs from blood, sampled 23 months after vaccination. The TCR was taken from a man aged 50 to 75 who received an inactivated influenza vaccine. The CDR3 DNA follows: TGTGCCAGCAGCTTAATGTTTGTCGGGCGGGAGGAGGATACGCAGTATTTT. Protein sequence: CASSLMFVGREEDTQYF.